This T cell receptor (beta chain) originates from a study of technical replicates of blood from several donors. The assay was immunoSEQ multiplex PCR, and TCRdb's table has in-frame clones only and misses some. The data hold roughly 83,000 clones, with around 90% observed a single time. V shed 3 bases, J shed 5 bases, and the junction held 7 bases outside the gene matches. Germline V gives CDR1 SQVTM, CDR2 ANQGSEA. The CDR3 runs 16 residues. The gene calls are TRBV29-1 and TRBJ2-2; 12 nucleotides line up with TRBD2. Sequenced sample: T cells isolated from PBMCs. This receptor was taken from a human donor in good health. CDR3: CSVELPSGRVTGELFF. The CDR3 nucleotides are TGCAGCGTTGAGCTGCCTAGCGGGAGGGTAACCGGGGAGCTGTTTTTT.